These T cell receptor beta chains were read from a single sample in a study of blood T cell repertoires in COVID-19. Sequencing was performed with immunoSEQ multiplex PCR; in TCRdb, only in-frame clones are kept and a portion is missing. The sample has about 120,000 clones; roughly 83% are singletons. The sequencing sample was made of peripheral blood. The receptors were gathered from a man in his forties or fifties with active or convalescent COVID-19. CDR3s include the opening cysteine and the closing phenylalanine or tryptophan. A D gene is named only where the DNA matches it firmly. A clone size is listed for some rows: how often the clone was seen (once, few, many), or a class if it is expanded.

D: TRBD2; J: TRBJ2-1; size: NA; V: TRBV12-5; CDR3: CASGLVRLAAEQFF; DNA: TGTGCTAGTGGTTTGGTACGACTAGCGGCTGAGCAGTTCTTC
D: NA; J: TRBJ1-5; size: NA; V: TRBV30; CDR3: CAWSVRSRAVQPQHF; DNA: TGTGCCTGGAGTGTACGGTCGAGGGCGGTTCAGCCCCAGCATTTT
D: NA; J: TRBJ2-1; size: NA; V: TRBV7-3; CDR3: CASSLGGTHNEQFF; DNA: TGTGCCAGCAGCTTAGGGGGGACTCACAATGAGCAGTTCTTC
D: NA; J: TRBJ2-7; size: NA; V: TRBV9; CDR3: CASSPYRSGHEQYF; DNA: TGTGCCAGCAGCCCCTACAGGTCCGGCCACGAGCAGTACTTC
D: TRBD1; J: TRBJ2-5; size: NA; V: TRBV28; CDR3: CASSLTGVFGLETQYF; DNA: TGTGCCAGCAGCCTGACAGGGGTTTTTGGTTTGGAGACCCAGTACTTC
D: TRBD1; J: TRBJ2-1; size: NA; V: TRBV7-9; CDR3: CASKPLTGHNEQFF; DNA: TGTGCCAGCAAACCACTGACAGGGCACAATGAGCAGTTCTTC
D: NA; J: TRBJ1-2; size: NA; V: TRBV7-3; CDR3: CASSASPTSDSSYTF; DNA: TGTGCCAGCAGCGCAAGCCCCACCTCGGACAGTAGCTACACCTTC
D: NA; J: TRBJ1-1; size: NA; V: TRBV12-3/TRBV12-4; CDR3: CASSFQGNTEAFF; DNA: TGTGCCAGCAGTTTTCAGGGCAACACTGAAGCTTTCTTT
D: NA; J: TRBJ2-1; size: NA; V: TRBV11-3; CDR3: CASSLGDSGNNEQFF; DNA: TGTGCCAGCAGCTTAGGGGATAGCGGCAACAATGAGCAGTTCTTC
D: NA; J: TRBJ1-1; size: NA; V: TRBV11-2; CDR3: CASSYNLRGDTEAFF; DNA: TGTGCCAGCAGCTATAATCTCCGGGGGGACACTGAAGCTTTCTTT
D: TRBD2; J: TRBJ2-5; size: NA; V: TRBV5-1; CDR3: CASSFSTSGLQETQYF; DNA: TGCGCCAGCAGCTTTTCGACTAGCGGTCTCCAAGAGACCCAGTACTTC
D: NA; J: TRBJ1-2; size: once; V: TRBV30; CDR3: CAWSVLAGYTF; DNA: TGTGCCTGGAGTGTACTTGCCGGCTACACCTTC
D: TRBD1; J: TRBJ2-3; size: NA; V: TRBV5-4; CDR3: CASSLAWGQGQDTQYF; DNA: TGTGCCAGCAGCTTGGCCTGGGGACAGGGGCAAGATACGCAGTATTTT
D: TRBD1; J: TRBJ1-1; size: once; V: TRBV5-1; CDR3: CASSLSQGDTEAFF; DNA: TGCGCCAGCAGCCTTAGTCAGGGGGACACTGAAGCTTTCTTT
D: NA; J: TRBJ2-2; size: NA; V: TRBV5-1; CDR3: CASSLGVRENTGELFF; DNA: TGCGCCAGCAGCTTGGGTGTCAGGGAGAACACCGGGGAGCTGTTTTTT
D: TRBD1; J: TRBJ2-1; size: NA; V: TRBV28; CDR3: CASSLLQGTGTNEQFF; DNA: TGTGCCAGCAGTCTCCTCCAGGGGACAGGGACCAATGAGCAGTTCTTC
D: NA; J: TRBJ1-1; size: once; V: TRBV2; CDR3: CASSVGGPTEAFF; DNA: TGTGCCAGCAGTGTCGGGGGGCCCACTGAAGCTTTCTTT
D: NA; J: TRBJ2-7; size: NA; V: TRBV2; CDR3: CASMGAARSEQYF; DNA: TGTGCCAGCATGGGGGCAGCTAGGAGCGAGCAGTACTTC
D: TRBD2; J: TRBJ2-3; size: NA; V: TRBV19; CDR3: CASSGGLAGAATDTQYF; DNA: TGTGCCAGTAGTGGCGGACTAGCGGGGGCCGCCACAGATACGCAGTATTTT
D: TRBD1; J: TRBJ2-7; size: NA; V: TRBV5-6; CDR3: CASSWGLGQGFGEQYF; DNA: TGTGCCAGCAGCTGGGGTTTGGGACAGGGTTTCGGCGAGCAGTACTTC
D: TRBD1; J: TRBJ2-7; size: once; V: TRBV7-6; CDR3: CASSLAVGQFYEQYF; DNA: TGTGCCAGCAGCTTAGCGGTGGGACAGTTCTACGAGCAGTACTTC
D: TRBD2; J: TRBJ2-2; size: NA; V: TRBV9; CDR3: CASSVIAGDTGELFF; DNA: TGTGCCAGCAGCGTCATAGCGGGAGACACCGGGGAGCTGTTTTTT
D: NA; J: TRBJ1-2; size: NA; V: TRBV7-9; CDR3: CASSLDFRGDNYGYTF; DNA: TGTGCCAGCAGCTTAGATTTCCGGGGTGATAACTATGGCTACACCTTC
D: NA; J: TRBJ1-2; size: NA; V: TRBV30; CDR3: CAWSVWDIAGYTF; DNA: TGTGCCTGGAGTGTCTGGGACATAGCGGGCTACACCTTC
D: NA; J: TRBJ1-2; size: NA; V: TRBV19; CDR3: CASSIGPTGVSYGYTF; DNA: TGTGCCAGTAGTATCGGTCCGACAGGCGTCTCCTATGGCTACACCTTC
D: NA; J: TRBJ1-2; size: many; V: TRBV5-1; CDR3: CASSFREQGPVAVYGYTF; DNA: TGCGCCAGCAGTTTCCGTGAACAGGGCCCCGTGGCTGTATATGGCTACACCTTC
D: NA; J: TRBJ1-1; size: few; V: TRBV29-1; CDR3: CSVGQGLTANTEAFF; DNA: TGCAGCGTGGGGCAGGGATTGACAGCGAACACTGAAGCTTTCTTT
D: TRBD2; J: TRBJ2-5; size: NA; V: TRBV6-4; CDR3: CASTPGLAGGDETQYF; DNA: TGTGCCAGCACACCGGGACTAGCGGGAGGAGATGAGACCCAGTACTTC
D: TRBD2; J: TRBJ2-7; size: NA; V: TRBV20-1; CDR3: CSAREDYEQYF; DNA: TGCAGTGCTCGGGAGGACTACGAGCAGTACTTC
D: NA; J: TRBJ1-1; size: NA; V: TRBV7-9; CDR3: CASSFQGSPEAFF; DNA: TGTGCCAGCAGCTTCCAGGGTAGCCCTGAAGCTTTCTTT
D: TRBD2; J: TRBJ2-2; size: NA; V: TRBV9; CDR3: CASSSGLVAGELFF; DNA: TGTGCCAGCAGCTCGGGACTAGTAGCCGGGGAGCTGTTTTTT
D: NA; J: TRBJ2-2; size: NA; V: TRBV29-1; CDR3: CSANNPGELFF; DNA: TGCAGCGCAAACAACCCCGGGGAGCTGTTTTTT
D: NA; J: TRBJ1-1; size: once; V: TRBV9; CDR3: CASSVAPTQGQAFF; DNA: TGTGCCAGCAGCGTAGCCCCCACTCAGGGTCAAGCTTTCTTT
D: NA; J: TRBJ2-4; size: NA; V: TRBV6-2/TRBV6-3; CDR3: CASSYGAIAKNIQYF; DNA: TGTGCCAGCAGTTACGGGGCCATAGCCAAAAACATTCAGTACTTC
D: NA; J: TRBJ1-2; size: NA; V: TRBV7-5; CDR3: CVESLISGKHGYTF; DNA: TGTGTCGAAAGCTTAATCTCAGGGAAGCATGGCTACACCTTC
D: NA; J: TRBJ1-5; size: NA; V: TRBV6-6; CDR3: CASSYGGGQPQHF; DNA: TGTGCCAGCAGTTACGGGGGAGGACAGCCCCAGCATTTT
D: NA; J: TRBJ2-7; size: NA; V: TRBV5-1; CDR3: CASSLTDREQYF; DNA: TGCGCCAGCAGCTTGACCGACAGGGAGCAGTACTTC
D: TRBD1; J: TRBJ1-2; size: NA; V: TRBV27; CDR3: CASRGTGQGNGYTF; DNA: TGTGCCAGCAGGGGGACAGGGCAAGGAAATGGCTACACCTTC
D: NA; J: TRBJ1-1; size: NA; V: TRBV6-4; CDR3: CASSDSRGEAFF; DNA: TGTGCCAGCAGTGACTCAAGAGGAGAAGCTTTCTTT
D: NA; J: TRBJ1-3; size: NA; V: TRBV21-1; CDR3: CARPTGGEYGNTIYF; DNA: TGTGCCCGCCCAACAGGGGGCGAATACGGAAACACCATATATTTT
D: TRBD2; J: TRBJ2-3; size: NA; V: TRBV10-2; CDR3: CASSESGGRTDTQYF; DNA: TGCGCCAGCAGTGAGTCGGGCGGGAGGACAGATACGCAGTATTTT
D: TRBD2; J: TRBJ2-3; size: few; V: TRBV5-1; CDR3: CASGVGGLLKSTDTQYF; DNA: TGCGCCAGCGGGGTCGGGGGACTACTCAAAAGCACAGATACGCAGTATTTT
D: TRBD2; J: TRBJ2-2; size: NA; V: TRBV9; CDR3: CASEASGNTGELFF; DNA: TGTGCCAGTGAAGCTAGCGGGAACACCGGGGAGCTGTTTTTT
D: TRBD2; J: TRBJ2-7; size: NA; V: TRBV27; CDR3: CASSLRETASGGSYEQYF; DNA: TGTGCCAGCAGTTTACGGGAGACAGCGAGCGGGGGCTCCTACGAGCAGTACTTC
D: NA; J: TRBJ2-2; size: NA; V: TRBV27; CDR3: CASKGQLNTGELFF; DNA: TGTGCCAGCAAAGGACAGCTAAACACCGGGGAGCTGTTTTTT
D: NA; J: TRBJ1-3; size: NA; V: TRBV29-1; CDR3: CSAHREGTIYF; DNA: TGCAGCGCACACAGGGAAGGCACCATATATTTT
D: NA; J: TRBJ1-2; size: NA; V: TRBV18; CDR3: CASSPREYHYGYTF; DNA: TGTGCCAGCTCACCGAGGGAGTACCACTATGGCTACACCTTC
D: NA; J: TRBJ1-4; size: NA; V: TRBV12-3/TRBV12-4; CDR3: CASSFRRDEKLFF; DNA: TGTGCCAGCAGTTTTAGAAGAGATGAAAAACTGTTTTTT
D: NA; J: TRBJ1-1; size: NA; V: TRBV25-1; CDR3: CATQSRPDTEAFF; DNA: TGTGCCACCCAGAGCAGGCCCGACACTGAAGCTTTCTTT
D: NA; J: TRBJ2-3; size: NA; V: TRBV30; CDR3: CAWSVGELTDTQYF; DNA: TGTGCCTGGAGTGTGGGCGAGCTCACAGATACGCAGTATTTT
D: NA; J: TRBJ2-7; size: few; V: TRBV3-1/TRBV3-2; CDR3: CASSQAGHLGEQYF; DNA: TGTGCCAGCAGCCAAGCGGGACACCTCGGCGAGCAGTACTTC
D: TRBD1; J: TRBJ2-7; size: NA; V: TRBV14; CDR3: CASSQGQGVYHEQYF; DNA: TGTGCCAGCAGCCAAGGACAGGGGGTTTATCACGAGCAGTACTTC
D: NA; J: TRBJ2-7; size: NA; V: TRBV10-3; CDR3: CAISERAAASYEQYF; DNA: TGTGCCATCAGTGAGAGAGCGGCCGCCTCCTACGAGCAGTACTTC
D: NA; J: TRBJ2-7; size: NA; V: TRBV28; CDR3: CASSIGGSYEQYF; DNA: TGTGCCAGCAGTATCGGAGGGTCCTACGAGCAGTACTTC